The rows below give T cell receptor beta chains drawn from one sample of a study of blood T cell repertoires in COVID-19. TCRdb's table, derived via immunoSEQ multiplex PCR, lists solely in-frame clones and lacks some. This table has some 98,000 clones, 80% appearing once. Sequences were obtained from peripheral blood. The origin of the receptors is a human donor in a cohort sampled during active COVID-19. CDR3s include the opening cysteine and the closing phenylalanine or tryptophan. Fields, in order: V gene, J gene, CDR3 protein.

v_gene: TRBV11-2; j_gene: TRBJ2-5; CDR3aa: CASSLGDQETQYF
v_gene: TRBV7-2; j_gene: TRBJ2-3; CDR3aa: CASSPQGRSDTQYF
v_gene: TRBV7-3; j_gene: TRBJ1-1; CDR3aa: CASSRQADLNTEAFF
v_gene: TRBV2; j_gene: TRBJ2-7; CDR3aa: CASSALAGVEQYF
v_gene: TRBV3-1/TRBV3-2; j_gene: TRBJ2-7; CDR3aa: CASSQDLRGPSYEQYF
v_gene: TRBV10-2; j_gene: TRBJ1-2; CDR3aa: CASSKTRTDSYGYTF
v_gene: TRBV28; j_gene: TRBJ2-7; CDR3aa: CATKSGGRYEQYF
v_gene: TRBV5-4; j_gene: TRBJ1-2; CDR3aa: CASSFGTGGRYGYTF
v_gene: TRBV5-4; j_gene: TRBJ2-7; CDR3aa: CASTMKAGTNGEQYF
v_gene: TRBV7-2; j_gene: TRBJ1-3; CDR3aa: CASSSRPGSGNTIYF
v_gene: TRBV7-9; j_gene: TRBJ2-1; CDR3aa: CASSLTSGRVNEQFF
v_gene: TRBV7-3; j_gene: TRBJ1-1; CDR3aa: CASSLHSTDTEAFF
v_gene: TRBV7-9; j_gene: TRBJ2-4; CDR3aa: CASSLELAKNIQYF
v_gene: TRBV28; j_gene: TRBJ1-1; CDR3aa: CASSLSKRGRRAEAFF
v_gene: TRBV28; j_gene: TRBJ1-1; CDR3aa: CASSLQGARGNTEAFF
v_gene: TRBV18; j_gene: TRBJ2-7; CDR3aa: CASSPQRSYEQYF
v_gene: TRBV29-1; j_gene: TRBJ1-4; CDR3aa: CSVWRDRGNEKLFF
v_gene: TRBV24-1; j_gene: TRBJ2-7; CDR3aa: CATSESHRDYEQYF
v_gene: TRBV19; j_gene: TRBJ2-7; CDR3aa: CASHSYGEQYF
v_gene: TRBV4-1; j_gene: TRBJ2-7; CDR3aa: CASSRTRDRETYEQYF
v_gene: TRBV4-1; j_gene: TRBJ1-1; CDR3aa: CASSPQGNTEAFF
v_gene: TRBV20-1; j_gene: TRBJ1-1; CDR3aa: CSASGGRNTEAFF
v_gene: TRBV18; j_gene: TRBJ2-1; CDR3aa: CASSDRGNEQFF
v_gene: TRBV15; j_gene: TRBJ2-5; CDR3aa: CATALDRGYQETQYF
v_gene: TRBV9; j_gene: TRBJ2-2; CDR3aa: CASSVLAGANTGELFF
v_gene: TRBV28; j_gene: TRBJ2-3; CDR3aa: CASSLRKTSGLTDTQYF
v_gene: TRBV6-1; j_gene: TRBJ2-7; CDR3aa: CASSEGQGFRQYF
v_gene: TRBV6-5; j_gene: TRBJ1-3; CDR3aa: CASSYEAASGNTIYF
v_gene: TRBV27; j_gene: TRBJ2-1; CDR3aa: CASSPRTGGNEQFF
v_gene: TRBV7-9; j_gene: TRBJ2-2; CDR3aa: CASSRSGELFF
v_gene: TRBV7-9; j_gene: TRBJ2-3; CDR3aa: CASSPSPLDTQYF
v_gene: TRBV19; j_gene: TRBJ2-7; CDR3aa: CASSSTGTGGWEQYF
v_gene: TRBV28; j_gene: TRBJ1-6; CDR3aa: CASSPSGLRGWALHF
v_gene: TRBV20-1; j_gene: TRBJ2-7; CDR3aa: CSAAASYEQYF
v_gene: TRBV3-1/TRBV3-2; j_gene: TRBJ2-1; CDR3aa: CASKLTSHSYNEQFF
v_gene: TRBV18; j_gene: TRBJ2-1; CDR3aa: CASSPPSSGWWVEQFF
v_gene: TRBV5-8; j_gene: TRBJ2-3; CDR3aa: CASSSPSGTDTQYF
v_gene: TRBV28; j_gene: TRBJ2-2; CDR3aa: CASSRQGWDTGELFF
v_gene: TRBV2; j_gene: TRBJ1-2; CDR3aa: CASSEAWRSGGSGYTF
v_gene: TRBV19; j_gene: TRBJ1-2; CDR3aa: CASSKTGTGSLYGYTF
v_gene: TRBV5-5; j_gene: TRBJ2-7; CDR3aa: CASSLTGDTTYEQYF
v_gene: TRBV19; j_gene: TRBJ1-5; CDR3aa: CASSMEGPQHF
v_gene: TRBV6-1; j_gene: TRBJ1-5; CDR3aa: CASSENRGTGQPQHF
v_gene: TRBV18; j_gene: TRBJ2-7; CDR3aa: CASSLGTSGNYEQYF